The 17 T cell receptor beta chains reported below all come from one sample, sequenced in a study of blood T cell repertoires in COVID-19. TCRdb's table, derived via immunoSEQ multiplex PCR, lists solely in-frame clones and lacks some. Of 85,000 to 130,000 clones detected, roughly 90% appear once; the ten largest clones hold roughly 5.5%. Sequencing was done on a sample of peripheral blood. The receptor source for this set is a human donor in a cohort sampled during active COVID-19.

V usage is TRBV28 and J usage is TRBJ2-3; TRBD1 matches 8 bases. CDR1 and CDR2 (germline): MDHEN, SYDVKM. V trimming: 2 bases; J trimming: 3 bases; junction bases outside the gene matches: 4. There are 15 residues in the CDR3. CDR3 loop: CASSLTDRVTDTQYF. The DNA for the CDR3 is TGTGCCAGCAGTTTAACGGACAGGGTGACAGATACGCAGTATTTT.

CDR3: CATRLAGVDEQFF. The DNA of the CDR3 is TGTGCCACCCGACTAGCGGGAGTGGATGAGCAGTTCTTC. The rearrangement uses TRBV15 and TRBJ2-1, with 12 bases matching TRBD2. The length of the CDR3 is 13 residues. Losses at the gene ends were 8 bases for V and 8 bases for J; bases not matched to a gene: 4. Per the germline V gene, CDR1 is LNHNV and CDR2 is YYDKDF (reference sequence).

The V and J genes are TRBV7-3 and TRBJ1-3; no clear D. This CDR3 contains 14 residues. Per germline, CDR1 SGHTA and CDR2 FQGTGA. The germline V and J ends were trimmed by 0 bases and 0 bases, with 3 bases remaining between them. This CDR3 is CASSLTSSGNTIYF. The CDR3 nucleotides are TGTGCCAGCAGCTTAACGAGCTCTGGAAACACCATATATTTT.

The chain combines TRBV12-3 or TRBV12-4 with TRBJ1-1; the D is unclear. V was cut by 6 bases and J by 6 bases, with 8 bases left in between. CDR3 length equals 11 residues. The CDR3 DNA sequence: TGTGCCAGCAGCCCGGCGGCTGAAGCTTTCTTT. Amino acids: CASSPAAEAFF.

The rearrangement uses TRBV5-1 and TRBJ2-3, with 9 bases fitting TRBD1. V trimming: 0 bases; J trimming: 4 bases; junction bases outside the gene matches: 6. Germline assignment: CDR1 SGHRS and CDR2 YFSETQ. CDR3 length: 16 residues. DNA for the CDR3: TGCGCCAGCAGCTTGGTCGGACAGGGGTATGCAGATACGCAGTATTTT. Translation gives CASSLVGQGYADTQYF.

J is TRBJ1-1 and V is TRBV15; D possibly corresponds to TRBD1 (6 bases). The V end lost 4 bases, the J end lost 8 bases, and 17 bases lay between the germline ends. The CDR3 is 14 amino acids. Looked up from germline, CDR1 is LNHNV and CDR2 is YYDKDF (reference sequence). CDR3 bases: TGTGCCACCAGCATCTTGGACAGATCGGCGGAAGCTTTCTTT. It is translated as CATSILDRSAEAFF.

Here the CDR3 reads CASSRTGAFNYGYTF. CDR3 DNA: TGTGCCAGCAGCCGCACAGGGGCATTTAACTATGGCTACACCTTC. The chain is built from TRBV3-1 (or the pseudogene TRBV3-2) and TRBJ1-2; 7 bases line up with TRBD1. The CDR3 runs to 15 residues. Trimming took 4 bases from V and 1 from J; bases not matched to a gene: 6. Per germline, CDR1 LGHDT and CDR2 YNNKEL (reference sequence).

V is TRBV21-1 and J is TRBJ2-7; whether TRBD1, the table's D call, matches the DNA was not checked. TRBV21-1 constitutes a pseudogene. The CDR3 runs to 16 residues. The CDR3 DNA follows: TGTGCCAGCAGCAAAGCTGGCCAGGAAAGCTCCTACGAGCAGTACTTC. It translates to CASSKAGQESSYEQYF.

The genes are TRBV12-3 or TRBV12-4 and TRBJ1-2; D possibly corresponds to TRBD1 (6 bases). The ends were cut back, 6 bases at V and 8 bases at J, with 16 bases in the middle. The CDR3 contains 13 residues. CDR3 region: CASSQGRGGGYTF. In DNA, the CDR3 is TGTGCCAGCAGCCAAGGCAGGGGTGGCGGCTACACCTTC.

This clone has just one count. This chain connects TRBV13 to TRBJ2-4, with D hard to call. V was shortened by 5 bases and J by 1 base, with 6 bases between the two germline ends. This CDR3 contains 13 residues. Per germline, CDR1 PRHDT and CDR2 FYEKMQ (reference sequence). CDR3 residues: CASSNLAKNIQYF. CDR3 nucleotides: TGTGCCAGCAGCAATCTCGCCAAAAACATTCAGTACTTC.

This clone occurred once. The genes are TRBV7-9 and TRBJ2-3; 11 nucleotides match TRBD2. Germline CDR1 reads SEHNR; CDR2 reads FQNEAQ (reference sequence). With 1 base clipped from V and 4 bases from J, the junction kept 4 bases outside the gene matches. The CDR3 extends over 16 amino acids. The CDR3 bases are TGTGCCAGCAGCTTAGGATTAGCGGGAGGGCCAGATACGCAGTATTTT. Residues: CASSLGLAGGPDTQYF. Full variable domain (remainder filled in from reference TRBV7-9 and TRBJ2-3): DTGVSQNPRHKITKRGQNVTFRCDPISEHNRLYWYRQTLGQGPEFLTYFQNEAQLEKSRLLSDRFSAERPKGSFSTLEIQRTEQGDSAMYLCASSLGLAGGPDTQYFGPGTRLTVL.

The chain links TRBV6-2 or TRBV6-3 to TRBJ2-3; D not resolved. There are 13 residues in the CDR3. V was shortened by 6 bases and J by 0 bases, with 7 bases between the two germline ends. Germline-derived CDR1 and CDR2 are MNHEY and SVGEGT. Here the CDR3 DNA reads TGTGCCAGCAGCCTCCCTAGCACAGATACGCAGTATTTT. Translation: CASSLPSTDTQYF.

This chain uses TRBV28 with TRBJ2-3, with a possible D match to TRBD2 (6 bases). CDR1 and CDR2 from the germline V gene are MDHEN and SYDVKM. With 2 bases removed from V and 5 bases from J, the gap between germline ends came to 11 bases. The CDR3 consists of 14 residues. The CDR3 DNA is TGTGCCAGCAGTTTACAGGAGGGTAAAGATACGCAGTATTTT. Encoded protein: CASSLQEGKDTQYF.

The chain links TRBV2 to TRBJ2-6, with D tentatively TRBD2 (5 bases). The V gene's germline CDR1 is SNHLY and CDR2 FYNNEI. V was cut by 3 bases and J by 4 bases, with 7 bases left in between. The CDR3 is made up of 14 amino acids. CDR3 sequence (DNA): TGTGCCAGCAGTGACTCGGGGGGGGCCAACGTCCTGACTTTC. It yields the protein CASSDSGGANVLTF. The complete variable domain, with remaining parts taken from reference TRBV2 and TRBJ2-6, reads EPEVTQTPSHQVTQMGQEVILRCVPISNHLYFYWYRQILGQKVEFLVSFYNNEISEKSEIFDDQFSVERPDGSNFTLKIRSTKLEDSAMYFCASSDSGGANVLTFGAGSRLTVL.

This sequence joins TRBV11-2 and TRBJ2-7; D is uncertain. The germline V gene has CDR1 SGHAT and CDR2 FQNNGV. V dropped 5 bases and J dropped 1 base, with 6 bases sitting between them. This CDR3 has 12 residues. The CDR3 spells CASSPESYEQYF. CDR3 nucleotide sequence: TGTGCCAGCAGCCCCGAGTCCTACGAGCAGTACTTC.

V and J are TRBV7-2 and TRBJ2-7; TRBD2 is a possible D gene (6 bases). From germline, CDR1 is SGHTA and CDR2 FQGNSA. The germline V and J ends were trimmed by 3 bases and 7 bases, with 19 bases remaining between them. This CDR3 contains 15 residues. Here the CDR3 reads CASSFYKGAEGEQYF. CDR3 DNA: TGTGCCAGCAGCTTTTATAAAGGTGCGGAGGGGGAGCAGTACTTC.

This chain joins TRBV2 and TRBJ1-2, with 9 nucleotides matching TRBD1. Germline-derived CDR1 and CDR2 are SNHLY and FYNNEI. CDR3 length equals 15 residues. V lost 3 bases and J lost 8; bases outside the gene matches: 10. The CDR3 DNA reads as TGTGCCAGCAGTGATAAAGGGACAGGGTTCCCGGGCTACACCTTC. It is translated as CASSDKGTGFPGYTF.